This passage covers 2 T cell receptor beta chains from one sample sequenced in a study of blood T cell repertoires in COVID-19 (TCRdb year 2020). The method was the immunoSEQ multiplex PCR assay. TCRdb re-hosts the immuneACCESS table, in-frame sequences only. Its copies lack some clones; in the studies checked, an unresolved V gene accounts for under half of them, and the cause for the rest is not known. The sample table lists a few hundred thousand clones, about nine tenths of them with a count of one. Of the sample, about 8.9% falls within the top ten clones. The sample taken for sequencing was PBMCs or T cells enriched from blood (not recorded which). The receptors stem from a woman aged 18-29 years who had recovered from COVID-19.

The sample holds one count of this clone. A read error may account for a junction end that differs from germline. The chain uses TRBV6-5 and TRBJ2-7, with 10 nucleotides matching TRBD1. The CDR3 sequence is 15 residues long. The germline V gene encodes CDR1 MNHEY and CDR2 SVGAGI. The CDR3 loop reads CASRYLDRGSYEQYF. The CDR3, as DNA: TGTGCCAGCAGGTACTTGGACAGGGGGTCCTACGAGCAGTACTTC.

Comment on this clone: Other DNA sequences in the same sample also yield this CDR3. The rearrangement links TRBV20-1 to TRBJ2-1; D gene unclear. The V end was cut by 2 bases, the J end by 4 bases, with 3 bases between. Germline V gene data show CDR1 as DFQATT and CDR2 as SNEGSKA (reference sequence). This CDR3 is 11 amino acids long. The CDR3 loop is CSARQYNEQFF. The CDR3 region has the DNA TGCAGTGCTAGACAATACAATGAGCAGTTCTTC.